What follows are 29 T cell receptor beta chains derived from one specimen sequenced in a study of T cell repertoires in aging, cancer and after chemotherapy. A mixed TRB-A/B primer pool amplified rearranged TRB by multiplex touch-down PCR. TCRdb analysed the multiplex PCR reads with MiXCR anew, one entry per CDR3 protein. Of 1,200 or so distinct CDR3 sequences in the sample, 26% were seen once. Amplification of TCR beta used genomic DNA extracted from peripheral blood. The sample taken for sequencing was blood. The receptors were sampled from a human donor with a blood cancer.

By share, this clonotype ranks as medium-sized. The rearrangement joins TRBV19 to TRBJ1-1, with TRBD1 matching over 11 bases. The V gene's germline CDR1 is LNHDA and CDR2 SQIVND (reference sequence). With 4 bases clipped from V and 4 bases from J, the junction kept 8 bases outside the gene matches. CDR3 size: 16 residues. Here the CDR3 reads CASSTFLGTGGTEAFF. The CDR3 nucleotides are TGTGCCAGTAGTACTTTTCTTGGGACAGGGGGCACTGAAGCTTTCTTT.

By share, this clonotype ranks as medium-sized. The chain couples TRBV4-3 to TRBJ1-2; 8 bases are shared with TRBD1. The ends lost 2 bases at V and 6 bases at J; junction bases unmatched: 11. Per germline, CDR1 LGHNA and CDR2 YSLEER. The CDR3 extends over 16 amino acids. CDR3 residues: CASSQSRTGLLNGYTF. The CDR3 DNA reads TGCGCCAGCAGCCAAAGTCGGACAGGGCTACTGAATGGCTACACCTTC.

This clonotype is judged large. The rearrangement joins TRBV7-6 to TRBJ2-3, with D tentatively TRBD1 (6 bases). This CDR3 has 15 residues. Germline CDR1 and CDR2: SGHVS and FNYEAQ. Trimming took off 0 bases at V and 1 base at J, with 8 bases between the two ends. Written as DNA, the CDR3 is TGTGCCAGCAGCTTAGCGGCAGGGGGCACAGATACGCAGTATTTT. Translation: CASSLAAGGTDTQYF.

This clonotype is medium-sized. This chain links TRBV30 with TRBJ1-1, with D maybe TRBD1 (6 bases). V was trimmed by 4 bases and J by 10 bases, leaving 16 bases between them. The CDR3 contains 12 residues. The germline gives CDR1 GTSNPN, CDR2 SVGIG (reference sequence). Here the CDR3 reads CAWKGGGGGAFF. The CDR3 DNA is TGTGCCTGGAAGGGGGGGGGGGGGGGAGCTTTCTTT.

In its sample, this clonotype was seen once. DNA for the CDR3: TGTGCCAGCAGTAGGCTAGCGGGGGGGAGGCCCTACGAGCAGTACTTC. It translates to CASSRLAGGRPYEQYF. The chain couples TRBV6-2 or TRBV6-3 to TRBJ2-7, with 12 bases matching TRBD2. The germline gives CDR1 MNHEY, CDR2 SVGEGT. CDR3 length: 16 residues. V shed 5 bases, J shed 2 bases, and the junction held 7 bases outside the gene matches.

The CDR3 region is CASSPWGGGQETQYF. CDR3 in DNA: TGTGCCAGCAGCCCCTGGGGAGGGGGCCAAGAGACCCAGTACTTC. The J gene is TRBJ2-5, the V gene TRBV9, with TRBD2 as a possible D gene (7 bases). The CDR3 has 15 residues. The V gene lost 4 bases and the J gene lost 1 base, with 14 bases spanning the gap. Germline-derived CDR1 and CDR2 are SGDLS and YYNGEE. The variable domain in full, with the rest retrieved from reference TRBV9 and TRBJ2-5, is DSGVTQTPKHLITATGQRVTLRCSPRSGDLSVYWYQQSLDQGLQFLIQYYNGEERAKGNILERFSAQQFPDLHSELNLSSLELGDSALYFCASSPWGGGQETQYFGPGTRLLVL.

The CDR3 spells CASSETGRGYTF. In nucleotides, the CDR3 is TGTGCCAGCAGTGAGACAGGGCGCGGCTACACCTTC. This chain connects TRBV2 to TRBJ1-2; 7 nucleotides match TRBD1. CDR1 and CDR2 (germline): SNHLY, FYNNEI. The CDR3 totals 12 residues. Trimming at V came to 3 bases and at J to 8 bases, leaving 3 bases not matched to a gene.

By proportion, this clonotype is medium-sized. The chain employs TRBV5-1 and TRBJ2-2; D gene ambiguous. The V end lost 4 bases, the J end lost 6 bases, and 13 bases lay between the germline ends. From germline, CDR1 is SGHRS and CDR2 YFSETQ. The CDR3 is 14 residues long. CDR3 DNA sequence: TGCGCCAGCAGCCCCGGACGCGGATCCGGGGAGCTGTTTTTT. Encoded protein: CASSPGRGSGELFF.

Relative to its sample, this clonotype is large. The chain uses TRBV5-6 and TRBJ2-5; no firm D call. Trimming left V 3 bases short and J 3 bases short, with 3 bases between. The CDR3 is 11 amino acids. The germline V gene has CDR1 SGHDT and CDR2 YYEEEE. The CDR3 DNA sequence: TGTGCCAGCAGCTGGAAAGAGACCCAGTACTTC. It is translated as CASSWKETQYF.

The gene calls are TRBV4-3 and TRBJ2-1, with TRBD1 matching over 10 bases. Germline V gene lookup returns CDR1 LGHNA and CDR2 YSLEER. The CDR3 is made up of 17 amino acids. V was clipped by 0 bases and J by 3 bases; unmatched bases: 5. The CDR3 coding sequence is TGCGCCAGCAGCCAAGATCAAGGGACAGGGGTCTACAATGAGCAGTTCTTC. It encodes CASSQDQGTGVYNEQFF.

The rearrangement links TRBV5-5 to TRBJ2-3; D not certain. The ends were cut back, 3 bases at V and 6 bases at J, with 14 bases in the middle. The CDR3 has 14 amino acids. Germline assignment: CDR1 SGHKS and CDR2 YYEKEE (reference sequence). Written as DNA, the CDR3 is TGTGCCAGCAGCTCAACCGGGCACCGGGATACGCAGTATTTT. Translated, it gives CASSSTGHRDTQYF. Drawing the rest from reference TRBV5-5 and TRBJ2-3, the complete variable domain is DAGVTQSPTHLIKTRGQQVTLRCSPISGHKSVSWYQQVLGQGPQFIFQYYEKEERGRGNFPDRFSARQFPNYSSELNVNALLLGDSALYLCASSSTGHRDTQYFGPGTRLTVL.

This clonotype was found a few times. The genes are TRBV2 and TRBJ2-5; 8 bases align to TRBD2. J was trimmed by 6 bases and V by 9 bases; bases with no gene match: 9. The length of the CDR3 is 13 residues. In germline, CDR1 is SNHLY, CDR2 FYNNEI. The CDR3 DNA is TGTGCCAGGGGTTTGACGGGAGGGAAGACCCAGTACTTC. Translation: CARGLTGGKTQYF.

The V gene is TRBV12-3 or TRBV12-4, the J gene TRBJ2-7; 12 positions match TRBD1. There are 15 residues in the CDR3. V lost 0 bases, J lost 7 bases, and 4 bases stayed unmatched. CDR3 DNA sequence: TGTGCCAGCAGTTTAGCGGGACAGGGGGCTCGGGAGCAGTACTTC. Its protein is CASSLAGQGAREQYF.

This clonotype is termed large. The rearrangement links TRBV18 to TRBJ2-3; a possible D gene is TRBD2 (6 bases). The CDR3 runs to 16 residues. Trimming pared 1 base from V and 0 bases from J, leaving 11 bases between. Germline CDR1 and CDR2: KGHSH and LQKENI. CDR3 sequence: CASSPRIAASTDTQYF. The CDR3 region has the DNA TGTGCCAGCTCACCACGAATAGCGGCTAGCACAGATACGCAGTATTTT.

This clonotype is termed large. This rearrangement joins TRBV7-9 to TRBJ2-1; 11 nucleotides match TRBD2. CDR1 is SEHNR and CDR2 is FQNEAQ in the germline V gene (reference sequence). Trimming cost V 6 bases and J 8 bases; bases outside gene matches: 6. This CDR3 comprises 14 residues. This chain's CDR3 is CASSEGLAGHEQFF. CDR3 nucleotides: TGTGCCAGCAGTGAAGGACTAGCGGGTCATGAGCAGTTCTTC. Full variable domain (remainder filled in from reference TRBV7-9 and TRBJ2-1): DTGVSQNPRHKITKRGQNVTFRCDPISEHNRLYWYRQTLGQGPEFLTYFQNEAQLEKSRLLSDRFSAERPKGSFSTLEIQRTEQGDSAMYLCASSEGLAGHEQFFGPGTRLTVL.

By share of the sample, this clonotype is medium-sized. This rearrangement joins TRBV10-3 to TRBJ2-7, with 9 bases lining up with TRBD1. J lost 3 bases, V lost 5 bases, and 8 bases had no gene match. Germline V gene data show CDR1 as ENHRY and CDR2 as SYGVKD. This CDR3 contains 15 residues. The CDR3, as DNA: TGTGCCATCAGTACCGGGACAGGGAGTCTCTACGAGCAGTACTTC. This encodes CAISTGTGSLYEQYF.

The chain combines TRBV6-5 with TRBJ1-6; D gene unclear. V shed 0 bases and J shed 0 bases, with 15 bases lying between them. The CDR3 sequence is 19 residues long. Looked up from germline, CDR1 is MNHEY and CDR2 is SVGAGI. In nucleotides, the CDR3 is TGTGCCAGCAGTTACTCAGGATTAACATCGAGCTCCTATAATTCACCCCTCCACTTT. The encoded protein is CASSYSGLTSSSYNSPLHF.

By share of the sample, this clonotype is medium-sized. The chain joins TRBV7-2 to TRBJ1-5; 7 nucleotides align to TRBD1. This CDR3 has 17 amino acids. The V gene end was trimmed by 0 bases and the J gene end by 7 bases; junction bases not matched to a gene: 12. Germline V gives CDR1 SGHTA, CDR2 FQGNSA. The CDR3 bases are TGTGCCAGCAGCTTAGCGGGAGGACAGGTGGGGACACAGCCCCAGCATTTT. It codes for CASSLAGGQVGTQPQHF. The whole variable domain, remainder taken from reference TRBV7-2 and TRBJ1-5, is GAGVSQSPSNKVTEKGKDVELRCDPISGHTALYWYRQSLGQGLEFLIYFQGNSAPDKSGLPSDRFSAERTGGSVSTLTIQRTQQEDSAVYLCASSLAGGQVGTQPQHFGDGTRLSIL.

In this sample, this clonotype is large (0.1 to 1%). The chain joins TRBV6-6 to TRBJ1-6, with TRBD1 as a possible D gene (5 bases). V was pared by 2 bases and J by 7 bases, with 9 bases between. Germline CDR1 is MNHNY and CDR2 is SVGAGI (reference sequence). The length of the CDR3 is 14 residues. The CDR3, as DNA: TGTGCCAGCAGTTACCGAGAGGGGAATTCACCCCTCCACTTT. As protein: CASSYREGNSPLHF.

As concerns this clonotype: A clone one base away is much larger, so this may be a read error. The chain employs TRBV4-2 and TRBJ2-1, with D perhaps TRBD1 or TRBD2 (6 bases each). The CDR3 totals 14 residues. Germline V lookup: CDR1 LGHNA, CDR2 YNFKEQ. The CDR3 DNA reads TGCGCCAGCAGCCAAGATGTGGGGGGCTACGAGCAGTTCTTC. Protein sequence: CASSQDVGGYEQFF.

The chain joins TRBV6-5 to TRBJ2-7; D is unresolved. The CDR3 length is 15 residues. Germline CDR1 is MNHEY and CDR2 is SVGAGI. The V end was cut by 6 bases, the J end by 4 bases, with 19 bases between. The CDR3 sequence is CASSRLDLGFYEQYF. CDR3 in DNA: TGTGCCAGCAGCCGCCTGGACCTAGGATTTTACGAGCAGTACTTC.

This clonotype was counted a few times. V is TRBV14 and J is TRBJ1-5; tentatively, D is TRBD1 (5 bases). Germline assignment: CDR1 SGHDN and CDR2 FVKESK. The CDR3 contains 13 residues. V was trimmed by 3 bases and J by 10 bases, leaving 13 bases between them. CDR3 DNA: TGTGCCAGCAGCCATGACAGTATTTCCCCCCAGCATTTT. Its protein is CASSHDSISPQHF.

This clonotype is classed as medium-sized. The chain is built from TRBV20-1 and TRBJ1-5; D perhaps matches TRBD1 (6 bases). The germline V gene encodes CDR1 DFQATT and CDR2 SNEGSKA (reference sequence). This CDR3 is 15 amino acids long. V was trimmed by 6 bases and J by 1 base, leaving 16 bases between them. The CDR3 DNA follows: TGCAGTGCCCATGTGGGGGCCCAGAGCAATCAGCCCCAGCATTTT. Encoded protein: CSAHVGAQSNQPQHF.

The V gene is TRBV6-1, the J gene TRBJ2-2; D is uncertain. Germline V gives CDR1 MNHNS, CDR2 SASEGT. The V gene lost 10 bases and the J gene lost 7 bases, with 10 bases spanning the gap. The length of the CDR3 is 11 residues. CDR3 nucleotides: TGTGCCATTTACAGCCACGGGGAGCTGTTTTTT. Residues: CAIYSHGELFF.

This clonotype is termed medium-sized. This chain connects TRBV27 to TRBJ2-7; 10 bases line up with TRBD1. V lost 5 bases and J lost 4; bases outside the gene matches: 11. CDR3 length: 16 residues. In germline, CDR1 is MNHEY, CDR2 SMNVEV (reference sequence). CDR3: CASSPRDRGLSYEQYF. The CDR3, as DNA: TGTGCCAGCAGTCCCCGAGACAGGGGGCTTAGTTACGAGCAGTACTTC.

This sequence joins TRBV6-5 and TRBJ2-2, with TRBD2 identical over 14 bases. CDR3 length: 16 amino acids. The germline V gene encodes CDR1 MNHEY and CDR2 SVGAGI. V lost 5 bases, J lost 5 bases, and 4 bases stayed unmatched. CDR3 in amino acids: CASSRLAGGPTGELFF. The CDR3 DNA follows: TGTGCCAGCAGTAGACTAGCGGGGGGGCCGACCGGGGAGCTGTTTTTT.

This clonotype ranks as large. The chain combines TRBV5-4 with TRBJ2-3; D is possibly TRBD2 (6 bases). The V gene's germline CDR1 is SGHNT and CDR2 YYREEE (reference sequence). This CDR3 is built from 14 residues. V shed 4 bases and J shed 1 base, with 10 bases lying between them. For the CDR3, the DNA is TGTGCCAGCAGCACGGGACTTGGCACAGATACGCAGTATTTT. Translating gives CASSTGLGTDTQYF.

Within the sample, this clonotype is medium-sized. The V gene is TRBV18, the J gene TRBJ1-1; tentative D call: TRBD1 (6 bases). This CDR3 spans 14 amino acids. Germline V gene sequence: CDR1 KGHSH, CDR2 LQKENI. Trimming left V 2 bases short and J 7 bases short, with 14 bases between. For the CDR3, the DNA is TGTGCCAGCTCACCAGGGGCGGGGGGCGGTGAAGCTTTCTTT. Encoded protein: CASSPGAGGGEAFF.

This clonotype rates as large. The chain joins TRBV27 to TRBJ2-1; 10 bases are a match to TRBD2. The CDR3 is 16 amino acids. Germline V CDR1 and CDR2: MNHEY, SMNVEV (reference sequence). V lost 5 bases and J lost 7; bases outside the gene matches: 11. CDR3 protein: CASSTLSGRARNEQFF. The CDR3 bases are TGTGCCAGCAGTACTCTGAGCGGGAGGGCCAGGAATGAGCAGTTCTTC.